A single sample is the source of the 3 T cell receptor beta chains below, sequenced in a study of neurological immune-mediated disorders. One entry per CDR3 protein, called by TCRdb with MiXCR from the 5' RACE reads. The profile covers about 48,000 distinct CDR3 sequences, with roughly 2% appearing a single time and 2.2% taken by the ten largest. Input material: PBMCs. The source is a woman between 40 and 50 years old with multiple sclerosis.

This clonotype was recorded many times. The chain couples TRBV5-5 to TRBJ1-5, with unresolved D. The germline gives CDR1 SGHKS, CDR2 YYEKEE (reference sequence). The V end was cut by 0 bases, the J end by 6 bases, with 4 bases between. This CDR3 has 12 residues. CDR3 DNA: TGTGCCAGCAGCTTGGGAACTCAGCCCCAGCATTTT. It translates to CASSLGTQPQHF.

This clonotype has at least ten counts. The chain carries TRBV2 and TRBJ2-2; no firm D call. CDR3 size: 11 residues. The germline gives CDR1 SNHLY, CDR2 FYNNEI. The germline V and J ends were trimmed by 8 bases and 7 bases, with 8 bases remaining between them. The CDR3 nucleotides read TGTGCCAGCGGGGTACTCGGGGAGCTGTTTTTT. Protein: CASGVLGELFF.

At least ten counts were recorded for this clonotype. The chain links TRBV10-3 to TRBJ2-1; 8 positions agree with TRBD1. Trimming cost V 10 bases and J 3 bases; bases outside gene matches: 8. The CDR3 covers 14 residues. Germline V gene data show CDR1 as ENHRY and CDR2 as SYGVKD. The CDR3: CATGQGNNYNEQFF. The CDR3 DNA reads TGTGCCACCGGACAGGGAAACAACTACAATGAGCAGTTCTTC.